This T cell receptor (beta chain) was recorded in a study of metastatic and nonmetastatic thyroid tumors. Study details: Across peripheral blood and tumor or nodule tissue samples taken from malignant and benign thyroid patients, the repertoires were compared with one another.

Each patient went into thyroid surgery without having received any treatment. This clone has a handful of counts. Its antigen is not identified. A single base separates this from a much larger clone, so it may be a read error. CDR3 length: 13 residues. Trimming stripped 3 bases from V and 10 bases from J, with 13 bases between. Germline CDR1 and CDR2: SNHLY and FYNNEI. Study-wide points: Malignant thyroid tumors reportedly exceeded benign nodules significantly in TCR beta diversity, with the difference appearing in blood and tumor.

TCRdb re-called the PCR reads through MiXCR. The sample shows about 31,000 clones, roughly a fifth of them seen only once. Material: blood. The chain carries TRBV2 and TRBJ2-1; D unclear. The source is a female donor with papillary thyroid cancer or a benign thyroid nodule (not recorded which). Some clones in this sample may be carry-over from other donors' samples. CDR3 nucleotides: TGTGCCAGCAGTGATACCGGGTACCAGGAGCAGTTCTTC. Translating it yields CASSDTGYQEQFF.